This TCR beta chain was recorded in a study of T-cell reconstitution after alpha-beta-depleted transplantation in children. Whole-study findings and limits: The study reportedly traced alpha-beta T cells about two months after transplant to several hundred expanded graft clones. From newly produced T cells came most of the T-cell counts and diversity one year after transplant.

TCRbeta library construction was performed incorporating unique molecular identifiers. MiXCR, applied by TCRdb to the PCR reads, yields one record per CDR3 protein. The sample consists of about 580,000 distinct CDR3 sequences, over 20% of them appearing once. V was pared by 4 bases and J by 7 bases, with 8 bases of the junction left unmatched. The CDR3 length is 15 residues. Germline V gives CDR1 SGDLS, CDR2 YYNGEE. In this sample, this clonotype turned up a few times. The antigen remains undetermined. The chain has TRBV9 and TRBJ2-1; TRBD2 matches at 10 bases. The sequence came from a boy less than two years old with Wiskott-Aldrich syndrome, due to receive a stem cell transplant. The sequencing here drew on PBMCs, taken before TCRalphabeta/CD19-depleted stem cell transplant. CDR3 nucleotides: TGTGCCAGCAGCTCTTTAGCGGGAGGAAGGAATGAGCAGTTCTTC. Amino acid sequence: CASSSLAGGRNEQFF.